Listed below are T cell receptor beta chains from one sample, sequenced in a study of cytomegalovirus exposure and HLA in healthy donors. Profiled with immunoSEQ multiplex PCR; TCRdb holds only in-frame clones, not every one. The data show some 130,000 clones, around 71% seen once. The sequenced sample consisted of PBMCs. These TCRs come from an older woman in good health and CMV-seropositive. Each CDR3 is given with its conserved first and last residue. D genes are given only for firm matches. Expanded clones get a size class; other rows say once, few or many, or leave the size out.

>-|TRBD1|TRBJ2-1|TRBV10-1
TGCGCCAGCAGTGACAGGACAGGGGGCTCCTACAATGAGCAGTTCTTC
CASSDRTGGSYNEQFF
>-|-|TRBJ1-5|TRBV6-1
TGTGCCAGCAGAGGATCCGGGGGTCAGCCCCAGCATTTT
CASRGSGGQPQHF
>-|TRBD2|TRBJ2-7|TRBV10-2
TGCGCCAGCAAGACCTCGGGACTACCTCAATACGAGCAGTACTTC
CASKTSGLPQYEQYF
>-|-|TRBJ1-5|TRBV2
TGTGCCAGCAATAATCCCGGGGTCCAATCTTTGCCCCAGCATTTT
CASNNPGVQSLPQHF
>once|-|TRBJ1-5|TRBV19
TGTGCCAGTTGGGGGCAGTATAGCAATCAGCCCCAGCATTTT
CASWGQYSNQPQHF
>-|-|TRBJ1-6|TRBV29-1
TGCAGCCCATACATCCAGCTAGGTGCCCCCCTCCACTTT
CSPYIQLGAPLHF
>-|-|TRBJ1-1|TRBV6-5
TGTGCCAGCACACGCGGCACTGAAGCTTTCTTT
CASTRGTEAFF
>-|-|TRBJ2-1|TRBV4-1
TGCGCCAGCAGCCAAAAAATACTAGGTGATGAGCAGTTCTTC
CASSQKILGDEQFF
>-|-|TRBJ1-6|TRBV29-1
TGCAGCGTTGAAATAGGCGGTAATTCACCCCTCCACTTT
CSVEIGGNSPLHF
>-|-|TRBJ1-6|TRBV19
TGTGCCAGTAGTATGGACACCTTCGAATCACCCCTCCACTTT
CASSMDTFESPLHF
>-|TRBD2|TRBJ2-1|TRBV25-1
TGTGCCAGCAGTGATCCCGGGGGGGAGAGTAGAAATGAGCAGTTCTTC
CASSDPGGESRNEQFF
>few|-|TRBJ2-5|TRBV5-1
TGCGCCAGCAGCTTGCGGCCGCGGGAGACCCAGTACTTC
CASSLRPRETQYF
>-|TRBD1|TRBJ1-6|TRBV14
TGTGCCAGCAGCCAAGGGGGGACAGTCAATTCACCCCTCCACTTT
CASSQGGTVNSPLHF
>-|TRBD1|TRBJ1-1|TRBV9
TGTGCCAGCAGCGAGACAGGGGCCGCTGGGGCTTTCTTT
CASSETGAAGAFF
>-|-|TRBJ2-7|TRBV6-6
TGTGCCAGCAGTTACTCCCCGGAGACCTACGAGCAGTACTTC
CASSYSPETYEQYF
>-|-|TRBJ2-1|TRBV10-3
TGTGCCATCAGTGAAGGGGATGAGCAGTTCTTC
CAISEGDEQFF
>few|-|TRBJ1-6|TRBV6-4
TGTGCCAGCAGTAACCTCGGAGGGGAACGGACCCTCCACTTT
CASSNLGGERTLHF
>-|-|TRBJ2-7|TRBV29-1
TGCAGCGTTGAAGGGGGGGGCAGCGAGCAGTACTTC
CSVEGGGSEQYF
>-|-|TRBJ2-5|TRBV7-9
TGTGCCAGCAGCCCCGGGAAGGGGACCCAGTACTTC
CASSPGKGTQYF
>once|-|TRBJ1-2|TRBV19
TGTGCCAGTAGTAGGGTATGGAGTGGAAACTATGGCTACACCTTC
CASSRVWSGNYGYTF
>-|-|TRBJ1-1|TRBV27
TGTGCCAGCAGTTTGGTTGACAAATACACTGAAGCTTTCTTT
CASSLVDKYTEAFF
>-|TRBD1|TRBJ1-2|TRBV4-2
TGTGCCAGCAGCCAAGATATGGACAGGTCTAATGGCTACACCTTC
CASSQDMDRSNGYTF
>-|-|TRBJ2-1|TRBV6-5
TGTGCCAGCAGTACCCAGGGGAATGAGCAGTTCTTC
CASSTQGNEQFF
>-|-|TRBJ1-4|TRBV27
TGTGCCAGCAGTTTATCGGCAGGGTTGGTAGAAAAACTGTTTTTT
CASSLSAGLVEKLFF
>once|TRBD1|TRBJ1-4|TRBV5-1
TGCGCCAGCAGCTTGGGCCCCTCTACCGGGACAGTCAATGAAAAACTGTTTTTT
CASSLGPSTGTVNEKLFF
>-|-|TRBJ1-2|TRBV29-1
TGCAGCGTGAGAGCCGTGACAGAAACTAACTATGGCTACACCTTC
CSVRAVTETNYGYTF
>-|-|TRBJ1-1|TRBV10-3
TGTGCCATCAGAAGGGACATGAACACTGAAGCTTTCTTT
CAIRRDMNTEAFF
>-|-|TRBJ1-5|TRBV18
TGTGCCAGCTCCCCAGGTCAGGGGACGGAACAGCCCCAGCATTTT
CASSPGQGTEQPQHF
>-|-|TRBJ2-7|TRBV6-5
TGTGCCAGCAGTTACCCTAGAGCAGGGCGGTACGAGCAGTACTTC
CASSYPRAGRYEQYF
>-|TRBD1|TRBJ1-6|TRBV10-1
TGCGCCAGCAGCGAACAGGGGAACTATAATTCACCCCTCCACTTT
CASSEQGNYNSPLHF
>-|-|TRBJ1-2|TRBV5-6
TGTGCCAGCTTCAGGGGTACTCTTAACTATGGCTACACCTTC
CASFRGTLNYGYTF
>-|-|TRBJ1-5|TRBV18
TGTGCCAGCTCACCACAAGGGACACAATATGCCCAGCATTTT
CASSPQGTQYAQHF
>once|-|TRBJ2-3|TRBV7-2
TGTGCCAGCAGCCTCAGCACAGATACGCAGTATTTT
CASSLSTDTQYF
>-|TRBD1|TRBJ1-1|TRBV19
TGTGCCAGTACCGATAGCCCCGCGACAGGGAGTGAAGCTTTCTTT
CASTDSPATGSEAFF
>-|-|TRBJ2-3|TRBV13
TGTGCCAGCAGCTTCTTAGATACGCAGTATTTT
CASSFLDTQYF
>-|TRBD2|TRBJ2-5|TRBV7-9
TGTGCCAGCAGCCCATTCCGCGGGGGGGGAGAATTAGAGACCCAGTACTTC
CASSPFRGGGELETQYF
>-|TRBD2|TRBJ2-5|TRBV19
TGTGCCAGTAGTATCGGGGCTAGCGGGGGGGTTGAGACCCAGTACTTC
CASSIGASGGVETQYF
>-|-|TRBJ1-4|TRBV15
TGTGCCACCAGCAGAGATCTGGGGGGGAATGAAAAACTGTTTTTT
CATSRDLGGNEKLFF
>-|TRBD1|TRBJ1-3|TRBV6-5
TGTGCCAGCAGTCCACAGGGGGCCTCTGGAAACACCATATATTTT
CASSPQGASGNTIYF
>-|-|TRBJ1-6|TRBV18
TGTGCCAGCTCACCAAACAGGCCTTCCTATAATTCACCCCTCCACTTT
CASSPNRPSYNSPLHF
>-|TRBD1|TRBJ1-5|TRBV16
TGTGCCAGCAGCCAAGGGACAGGGGAAGCTCAGCCCCAGCATTTT
CASSQGTGEAQPQHF
>-|-|TRBJ1-2|TRBV7-9
TGTGCCAGCAGCCTAGGGCGCTGGGACACCTCATTCCCTGGCTACACCTTC
CASSLGRWDTSFPGYTF
>-|-|TRBJ2-1|TRBV5-1
TGCGCCAGCAGCTTGGATGGTCGGGGGCAGGGGGGCGGTGAGCAGTTCTTC
CASSLDGRGQGGGEQFF
>-|-|TRBJ1-2|TRBV5-6
TGTGCCAGCAGCTTGGACTCAGGCCGACATGGCTACACCTTC
CASSLDSGRHGYTF
>-|-|TRBJ1-1|TRBV12-5
TGTGCTAGTGGTTCCCCCGGGGGGGTAGGGACTGAAGCTTTCTTT
CASGSPGGVGTEAFF
>-|-|TRBJ1-2|TRBV6-6
TGTGCCAGCAGTGTACGGGGGGGGTATGGCTACACCTTC
CASSVRGGYGYTF
>-|TRBD1|TRBJ1-6|TRBV14
TGTGCCAGCAGCCAAGATCAGGGGGCTCCATTCCCCCTCCACTTT
CASSQDQGAPFPLHF
>-|-|TRBJ2-7|TRBV19
TGTGCCAGTAGTATGGTTGGGACAACAGGAGACGAGCAGTACTTC
CASSMVGTTGDEQYF